These 20 T cell receptor beta chains share one sample of origin, sequenced in a study of blood T cells in healthy people across ages. A second PCR, run for about 7 to 11 cycles, used a sample-barcoded 5' primer plus a J-beta primer mix. TCRdb redid the calling of the 5' RACE reads with MiXCR, one entry per CDR3 protein. The data hold about a million distinct CDR3 sequences, with about 48% observed a single time. Material: blood. The receptor source for this set is a man aged 30 to 45 in good health.

This chain links TRBV25-1 with TRBJ1-5; D gene ambiguous. V was cut by 6 bases and J by 9 bases, with 18 bases left in between. This CDR3 contains 14 residues. Germline loops: CDR1 MGHDK, CDR2 SYGVNS. CDR3 DNA: TGTGCCAGCAGCCCAAGGGAGAGGCAATCGCCCCAGCATTTT. This gives the protein CASSPRERQSPQHF.

The genes are TRBV3-1 and TRBJ1-2; no definite D call. Trimming cost V 3 bases and J 4 bases, with 9 bases left between them. CDR3 length: 13 residues. The germline V gene encodes CDR1 LGHDT and CDR2 YNNKEL (reference sequence). For the CDR3, the DNA is TGTGCCAGCAGCCAGGAAACAGTCTATGGCTACACCTTC. Translation: CASSQETVYGYTF. The full variable domain, in which reference TRBV3-1 and TRBJ1-2 provide the parts outside the CDR3, is DTAVSQTPKYLVTQMGNDKSIKCEQNLGHDTMYWYKQDSKKFLKIMFSYNNKELIINETVPNRFSPKSPDKAHLNLHINSLELGDSAVYFCASSQETVYGYTFGSGTRLTVV.

This rearrangement joins TRBV20-1 to TRBJ2-5, with TRBD2 matching 10 bases. The CDR3 spans 13 residues. The trim removed 0 bases at V and 7 bases at J, leaving 2 bases unmatched. Germline-derived CDR1 and CDR2 are DFQATT and SNEGSKA (reference sequence). The CDR3 reads CSARDSSGGTQYF. CDR3 sequence (DNA): TGCAGTGCTAGAGATTCTAGCGGGGGGACCCAGTACTTC.

The V gene is TRBV6-5, the J gene TRBJ1-5, with 7 positions matching TRBD1. Germline values: CDR1 MNHEY, CDR2 SVGAGI. After removal of 5 bases from V and 6 bases from J, the junction contained 13 bases not matched to a gene. CDR3 length: 16 amino acids. This CDR3 is CASSPYFTGEGQPQHF. CDR3 bases: TGTGCCAGCAGTCCATATTTTACAGGGGAAGGTCAGCCCCAGCATTTT.

The rearrangement links TRBV7-9 to TRBJ2-5; perhaps TRBD2 as D (5 bases). The J call may be faulty, since TRBJ2-7 better matches the DNA end. Germline lookup yields CDR1 SEHNR and CDR2 FQNEAQ (reference sequence). The CDR3 has 14 residues. CDR3 coding DNA: TGTGCCAGCAGCTTGATTGTAGGAGGTTACGAGCAGTACTTC. Translation gives CASSLIVGGYEQYF.

This clonotype was observed a few times. V usage is TRBV12-3 or TRBV12-4 and J usage is TRBJ1-1; D is possibly TRBD1 (6 bases). The CDR3 runs 14 residues. The CDR3 protein is CGVGTHRASTEAFF. The CDR3 DNA reads as TGTGGAGTAGGAACACACAGGGCTTCCACTGAAGCTTTCTTT.

The chain carries TRBV6-5 and TRBJ2-1; TRBD1 agrees at 8 bases. The CDR3 spans 16 residues. With V trimmed by 10 bases and J by 6 bases, 17 bases remained unmatched. In germline, CDR1 is MNHEY, CDR2 SVGAGI. CDR3: CATRRTPQGASNEQFF. The CDR3 DNA follows: TGTGCCACTCGCCGAACCCCGCAGGGGGCTAGCAATGAGCAGTTCTTC.

The chain is built from TRBV29-1 and TRBJ1-2; D call uncertain. Per germline, CDR1 SQVTM and CDR2 ANQGSEA. V was shortened by 7 bases and J by 4 bases, with 13 bases between the two germline ends. The CDR3 sequence is 12 residues long. CDR3 residues: CSADAGFYGYTF. CDR3 nucleotides: TGCAGCGCTGACGCCGGGTTCTATGGCTACACCTTC.

Remarks on this clonotype: Its ends do not fully match the called genes, so a read error is possible. The chain carries TRBV12-3 or TRBV12-4 and TRBJ2-7, with unresolved D. The CDR3 totals 13 residues. CDR3 coding DNA: TGTGCCAGCAGCCGAACAGATTCCTACGTGCAGTACTTC. Translating it yields CASSRTDSYVQYF.

This chain uses TRBV27 with TRBJ1-5; no definite D call. Trimming stripped 0 bases from V and 2 bases from J, with 11 bases between. The CDR3 is 16 residues long. Germline V CDR1 and CDR2: MNHEY, SMNVEV (reference sequence). The DNA for the CDR3 is TGTGCCAGCAGTTTATCGGCCGCGCTGGGCAATCAGCCCCAGCATTTT. Its protein is CASSLSAALGNQPQHF.

In its sample, this clonotype was seen a few times. The chain combines TRBV5-1 with TRBJ1-6; D is perhaps TRBD1 (5 bases). Germline lookup yields CDR1 SGHRS and CDR2 YFSETQ. Trimming took 4 bases from V and 9 from J, leaving 14 bases between them. This CDR3 has 14 amino acids. Here the CDR3 DNA reads TGCGCCAGCAGCAACCGGGGGGATGCTTCACCCCTCCACTTT. Translated, it gives CASSNRGDASPLHF.

The chain is built from TRBV27 and TRBJ2-4; 9 bases are shared with TRBD1. The CDR3 has 16 residues. The V gene's germline CDR1 is MNHEY and CDR2 SMNVEV (reference sequence). Trimming removed 5 bases from V and 6 bases from J; junction bases left unmatched: 11. The CDR3 spells CASSKRTGVMGNIQYF. CDR3 bases: TGTGCCAGCAGTAAGAGGACAGGGGTAATGGGAAACATTCAGTACTTC.

This clonotype has a handful of counts. The rearrangement joins TRBV11-2 to TRBJ2-1; perhaps TRBD2 as D (5 bases). From germline, CDR1 is SGHAT and CDR2 FQNNGV. V dropped 6 bases and J dropped 9 bases, with 12 bases sitting between them. This CDR3 has 12 amino acids. The CDR3 DNA reads TGTGCCAGCAGTCCCCAAGGACTTGAGCAGTTCTTC. Translating gives CASSPQGLEQFF.

This clonotype has ten or more counts. The chain combines TRBV29-1 with TRBJ2-1; D uncertain. CDR3 length: 13 amino acids. V was cut by 5 bases and J by 0 bases, with 8 bases left in between. CDR1 is SQVTM, CDR2 ANQGSEA, per germline. CDR3 nucleotides: TGCAGCGTTCGGGCGTACTCCTACAATGAGCAGTTCTTC. Amino acid sequence: CSVRAYSYNEQFF.

About this clonotype itself: Germline is not matched at one junction end, which may reflect a read error. The chain carries TRBV30 and TRBJ1-1; a weak D match, TRBD1 (5 bases). The CDR3 spans 11 residues. The germline CDR1 and CDR2 sequences are GTSNPN and SVGIG (reference sequence). The CDR3 nucleotides are TGTGCCGGGAGTGCGGGGGGTGAAGCTTTCTTT. This gives the protein CAGSAGGEAFF.

This chain joins TRBV7-9 and TRBJ1-1; TRBD1 is a possible D gene (5 bases). V gave up 6 bases and J gave up 6 bases, with 17 bases separating them. The germline V gene has CDR1 SEHNR and CDR2 FQNEAQ (reference sequence). CDR3 length equals 14 residues. The CDR3 here is CASSSGWGKAEAFF. CDR3 nucleotide sequence: TGTGCCAGCAGTAGTGGGTGGGGGAAAGCTGAAGCTTTCTTT.

V gene TRBV28 combines with J gene TRBJ2-4; D call uncertain. The last part of the DNA fits TRBJ2-7 better; the J call may be wrong. Germline V CDR1 and CDR2: MDHEN, SYDVKM. This CDR3 region has 10 residues. CDR3 bases: TGTGCCAGCGGGCCTCTCGAGCAGTACTTC. It translates to CASGPLEQYF.

To note about this clonotype: Being one base from a much bigger clone, this may be a read error. The rearrangement joins TRBV9 to TRBJ2-1; the D gene is possibly TRBD2 (6 bases). The CDR3 runs 15 residues. The germline CDR1 and CDR2 sequences are SGDLS and YYNGEE. V dropped 0 bases and J dropped 10 bases, with 17 bases sitting between them. Here the CDR3 DNA reads TGTGCCAGCAGCGTAGCGCCGGGGGATGTCCACGAGCAGTTCTTC. Protein sequence: CASSVAPGDVHEQFF. The full variable domain, in which reference TRBV9 and TRBJ2-1 provide the parts outside the CDR3, is DSGVTQTPKHLITATGQRVTLRCSPRSGDLSVYWYQQSLDQGLQFLIQYYNGEERAKGNILERFSAQQFPDLHSELNLSSLELGDSALYFCASSVAPGDVHEQFFGPGTRLTVL.

V usage is TRBV2 and J usage is TRBJ1-5, with 9 bases matching TRBD1. V was clipped by 2 bases and J by 2 bases; unmatched bases: 7. The CDR3 has 17 residues. Germline V gives CDR1 SNHLY, CDR2 FYNNEI. In nucleotides, the CDR3 is TGTGCCAGCAGTGAACGTCGTGGGGACAGGGGCAATCAGCCCCAGCATTTT. The encoded protein is CASSERRGDRGNQPQHF.

This clonotype appeared once. This sequence joins TRBV12-3 or TRBV12-4 and TRBJ2-2; the D gene is possibly TRBD1 (7 bases). Trimming shortened V by 0 bases and J by 5 bases, and 13 bases separated the two germline ends. The CDR3 is 16 amino acids. In DNA form, the CDR3 reads TGTGCCAGCAGTTTAGCGGCAGGGGGGATTACCGGGGAGCTGTTTTTT. It translates to CASSLAAGGITGELFF.